One TCR beta chain is described in this entry. This record belongs to a study of blood T cell repertoires in COVID-19. V lost 0 bases and J 7 bases, leaving 11 bases between the germline ends. Germline V gene lookup returns CDR1 SGDLS and CDR2 YYNGEE. This CDR3 contains 14 residues. Sequenced by immunoSEQ multiplex PCR; TCRdb stores in-frame clones only, minus some. The table includes approximately 350,000 clones, roughly 90% detected once. This sequence originates from a woman aged 25-40 years with COVID-19, enrolled during active disease. The specimen sequenced was peripheral blood. The gene calls are TRBV9 and TRBJ1-5; tentatively, D is TRBD1 (5 bases). CDR3 sequence reads: CASSVEAGRQPQHF. As DNA, the CDR3 is TGTGCCAGCAGCGTAGAAGCAGGGCGCCAGCCCCAGCATTTT.